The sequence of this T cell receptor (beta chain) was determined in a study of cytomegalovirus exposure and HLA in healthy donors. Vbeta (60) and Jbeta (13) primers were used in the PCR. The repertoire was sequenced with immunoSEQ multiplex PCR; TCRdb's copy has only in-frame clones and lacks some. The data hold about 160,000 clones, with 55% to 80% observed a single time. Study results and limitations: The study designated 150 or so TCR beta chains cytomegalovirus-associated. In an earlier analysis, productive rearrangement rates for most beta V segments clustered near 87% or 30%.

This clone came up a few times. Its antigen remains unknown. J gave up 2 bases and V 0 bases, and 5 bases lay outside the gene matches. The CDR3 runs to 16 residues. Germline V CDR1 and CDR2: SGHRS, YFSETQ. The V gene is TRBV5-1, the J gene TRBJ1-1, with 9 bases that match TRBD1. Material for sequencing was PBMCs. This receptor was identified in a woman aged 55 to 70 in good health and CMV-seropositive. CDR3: CASSLEQGAFNTEAFF. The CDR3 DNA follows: TGCGCCAGCAGCTTGGAACAGGGGGCATTTAACACTGAAGCTTTCTTT. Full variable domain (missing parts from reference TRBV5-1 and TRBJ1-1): KAGVTQTPRYLIKTRGQQVTLSCSPISGHRSVSWYQQTPGQGLQFLFEYFSETQRNKGNFPGRFSGRQFSNSRSEMNVSTLELGDSALYLCASSLEQGAFNTEAFFGQGTRLTVV.